These 11 T cell receptor beta chains share one sample of origin, sequenced in a study of blood T cells in healthy people across ages. Then a second PCR, running roughly 7 to 11 cycles, was carried out with a sample-barcoded 5' primer and a J-beta primer mix. MiXCR, applied by TCRdb to the 5' RACE reads, yields one record per CDR3 protein. The table includes 1.5 million to 2 million distinct CDR3 sequences, 28% detected once. Sequenced: blood. These receptors all come from a woman in her twenties or thirties in good health.

DNA for the CDR3: TGTGCCAGCAGCGAGGGACTTCAGGTGGATACGCAGTATTTT. This codes for CASSEGLQVDTQYF. The chain links TRBV7-2 to TRBJ2-3, with a weak D call TRBD2 (6 bases). V shed 5 bases and J shed 6 bases, with 15 bases lying between them. The CDR3 length is 14 residues. Germline loops: CDR1 SGHTA, CDR2 FQGNSA.

This clonotype has more than one count but fewer than ten. The chain uses TRBV29-1 and TRBJ2-5; no clear D. The CDR3 is made up of 11 amino acids. V lost 5 bases to trimming and J lost 5 bases, with 9 bases between them. Germline V gives CDR1 SQVTM, CDR2 ANQGSEA. The CDR3 bases are TGCAGCGTTATAAAGGCGGAGACCCAGTACTTC. Its protein is CSVIKAETQYF.

The chain combines TRBV15 with TRBJ2-1; TRBD2 aligns across 12 bases. CDR3 length: 15 amino acids. V was pared by 3 bases and J by 8 bases, with 5 bases of the junction left unmatched. Germline-derived CDR1 and CDR2 are LNHNV and YYDKDF (reference sequence). The CDR3 nucleotides read TGTGCCACCAGCAGGCTAGCGGGAGGGTCCTATGAGCAGTTCTTC. This codes for CATSRLAGGSYEQFF. The full variable domain, in which reference TRBV15 and TRBJ2-1 provide the parts outside the CDR3, is DAMVIQNPRYQVTQFGKPVTLSCSQTLNHNVMYWYQQKSSQAPKLLFHYYDKDFNNEADTPDNFQSRRPNTSFCFLDIRSPGLGDTAMYLCATSRLAGGSYEQFFGPGTRLTVL.

This clonotype was seen more than once but under ten times. The chain has TRBV9 and TRBJ1-5; D gene unclear. Trimming stripped 3 bases from V and 7 bases from J, with 8 bases between. This CDR3 is built from 12 residues. The germline V gene encodes CDR1 SGDLS and CDR2 YYNGEE. CDR3 loop: CASSEREQPQHF. As DNA, the CDR3 is TGTGCCAGCAGCGAACGGGAACAGCCCCAGCATTTT.

This clonotype was seen just once. This may be a read error, as it is one base from a much larger clone. The V and J genes are TRBV6-6 and TRBJ2-4; 12 bases map to TRBD1. CDR3 length: 16 residues. V dropped 4 bases and J dropped 13; count of bases not matched to a gene: 14. Germline CDR1 and CDR2: MNHNY and SVGAGI (reference sequence). CDR3 sequence: CASSFPGTGGIDGQYF. The CDR3 DNA reads TGTGCCAGCAGTTTCCCTGGGACAGGGGGCATCGACGGGCAGTACTTC.

In its sample, this clonotype was seen many times. The chain combines TRBV11-2 with TRBJ2-5, with D tentatively TRBD1 (6 bases). The end of the DNA aligns better with TRBJ2-7, so the J call may be wrong. The CDR3 loop spans 13 amino acids. CDR1 and CDR2 (germline): SGHAT, FQNNGV. This CDR3 is CASSKQGFDEQYF. The DNA for the CDR3 is TGTGCCAGCAGCAAACAGGGTTTCGACGAGCAGTACTTC.

This clonotype has just a few counts. The rearrangement uses TRBV27 and TRBJ2-7, with D unresolved. The CDR3 runs 12 residues. Germline V gene data show CDR1 as MNHEY and CDR2 as SMNVEV (reference sequence). Trimming removed 4 bases from V and 7 bases from J, with 11 bases in between. The CDR3 coding sequence is TGTGCCAGCAGTTATAACCGACGGGAGCAGTACTTC. Amino acid sequence: CASSYNRREQYF.

This clonotype has just a few counts. This chain joins TRBV24-1 and TRBJ1-6, with D possibly matching TRBD1 (6 bases). Germline V gene sequence: CDR1 KGHDR, CDR2 SFDVKD. V gave up 4 bases and J gave up 10 bases, with 16 bases separating them. CDR3 length equals 15 residues. This chain's CDR3 is CATSDRDTRASPLHF. In nucleotides, the CDR3 is TGTGCCACCAGTGACCGGGACACTAGAGCCTCACCCCTCCACTTT.

This clonotype was recorded a few times. This CDR3 is CASEGTNADTQYF. The CDR3 nucleotides read TGTGCCAGCGAGGGGACAAACGCAGATACGCAGTATTTT. The chain couples TRBV27 to TRBJ2-3, with D perhaps TRBD1 (6 bases). Deletions cut 8 bases from V and 4 bases from J, with 13 bases between. CDR1 is MNHEY, CDR2 SMNVEV, per germline (reference sequence). The CDR3 totals 13 residues.

V is TRBV30 and J is TRBJ1-1, with D possibly matching TRBD1 (5 bases). Germline loops: CDR1 GTSNPN, CDR2 SVGIG (reference sequence). Trimming took off 1 base at V and 7 bases at J, with 7 bases between the two ends. The CDR3 has 11 amino acids. CDR3 DNA sequence: TGTGCCTGGAGTGCGGACATTGAAGCTTTCTTT. This sequence encodes CAWSADIEAFF.

The chain has TRBV12-3 or TRBV12-4 and TRBJ2-5; possibly TRBD2 for D (6 bases). The CDR3 is 15 residues long. The V end lost 3 bases, the J end lost 5 bases, and 16 bases lay between the germline ends. CDR3 protein: CASSFAGFGGETQYF. The DNA for the CDR3 is TGTGCCAGCAGTTTTGCGGGATTTGGTGGGGAGACCCAGTACTTC.